This T cell receptor (beta chain) was sequenced in a study of shared clonotypes between healthy human individuals (TCRdb year 2020). The study in broad terms: A couple of women and a few men aged 18 to 49 years were included in the cohort. Leukapheresis yielded between about 0.8 and 8.9 billion PBMCs per donor. To estimate repertoire size and how much clonotype sharing occurs between individuals, the study deeply sequenced the blood TCR repertoires of roughly 5 healthy adults. For each donor, CD4 naive and CD4 memory were each given three plates, CD8 naive was given two plates, and CD8 memory was given one plate. To increase sequencing depth and limit assay-specific biases, TCR repertoire library preparation and sequencing were carried out by different laboratories using diverse techniques. What the study reported, not specific to this receptor: Sharing across several donors was observed for roughly 5% of naive CD4, 3% to 4% of naive CD8, around 2.5% of memory CD4, and about 0.4% of memory CD8 clonotypes. Even with the large sequencing depth, rarefaction of the sorted-subset datasets indicated that sequencing was incomplete. Compared with non-shared clonotypes, clonotypes shared by all four sorted-subset donors had higher generation probabilities. Naive subsets generally had larger estimated clonotype richness than memory subsets. Sampling was restricted to blood, and TCR repertoires in tissues likely differ from the TCR repertoires found in blood. Based on pairwise subsampling, the degree of clonotype sharing among donors was expected to be affected by sequencing depth. Because the study included a small number of donors, the genetic and exposure-history diversity represented was limited.

CD8 naive samples consisted of CD45RO-negative cells that were positively selected for CCR7, yielding a CD45RA+CCR7+ population without TemRA cells. The donors were healthy, HIV-negative adults with no recently reported acute infections or vaccinations. All donors were Caucasian adults living in Nashville, Tennessee, USA. Blood was obtained by leukapheresis, after which PBMCs were separated by Ficoll-Histopaque density gradient centrifugation and cryopreserved in liquid nitrogen vapor phase. Analytical flow cytometry was used to check the purity and quantity of every magnetically sorted T cell population. From each sorted fraction, genomic DNA was isolated and quantified by UV absorbance on a Nanodrop 2000c. For this chain, trimming is 2 bases at the V end and 1 base at the J end, and the number of junction bases without a gene match is 8. The cysteine opens and the phenylalanine closes a CDR3 of 17 amino acids. The read is trimmed to its CDR3 DNA, 51 bases read in frame from base 1. From the germline V gene, CDR1 is SGHVS and CDR2 is FNYEAQ.

Using the deep immunoSEQ assay, TCR CDR3 regions were amplified from genomic DNA by multiplex PCR. Extracted genomic DNA from each cell subset was spread evenly across all wells of several immunoSEQ 96-well plates, with each plate serving as a replicate. Each replicate PCR for sorted subsets received approximately 200 ng genomic DNA, equal to some 32,000 T cell genomes. Purified libraries were measured with a Qubit 3.0 fluorometer, size-checked on a Bioanalyzer 2100, and measured again with the KAPA Library Quantification kit. Every immunoSEQ 96-well plate was sequenced on a separate single-read 150-cycle Illumina NextSeq 550 flow cell. On the authors' methods: The immunoSEQ output contained only junctional sequences without quality scores, so filtering could not match that applied to full-length reads. Sequences were annotated with PyIR, a Python wrapper for IgBLAST v1.9, and V/J genes and CDR3 were assigned using IMGT germline references. Reads were filtered out if the reads had weak V/J assignments (E-value above 1e-6), no CDR3, stop codons, out-of-frame junctions, or ambiguous translated residues. V3J clonotypes were defined by identical inferred V gene, J gene, and CDR3 amino acid sequence. Percentage overlap between repertoires was computed as shared unique clonotypes divided by the size of the smaller repertoire. RTK rarefaction, the Chao1 estimator, and Recon v2.1 estimates of unobserved clonotypes were used to assess repertoire richness. OLGA was used to compute generation probabilities for all TCRbeta clonotypes that the gDNA method yielded from a handful of donors. TCRdb took over this immuneACCESS table, retaining in-frame rearrangements with V and J assigned. Such tables are incomplete; in checked studies, under half of the missing clones stem from an unresolved V gene, and the remainder is unexplained. The DNA gave D and trimming, while V, J and clone size come from that table. Within this sample are over 2 million clones, with around 96% of them counted one time only. The top ten clonotypes cover about 1.1% of the sample.

Comments on this clone: Its antigen is unknown. Base qualities are not recorded, but no much larger clone differs from it by a single base.

Sequencing was carried out using naive CD8+ T cells sorted from blood. The cell subset or site label, as the study defines it: CD45RA+CCR7+. Recombination linked TRBV7-6 to TRBJ1-3; 7 of the junction bases match TRBD1. This TCR was sampled from a young man in good health. The DNA reads TGTGCCAGCAGCTTAACGGCAGGGGGAGGGTCTGGAAACACCATATATTTT. Translated, this gives CASSLTAGGGSGNTIYF.